This section outlines one T cell receptor beta chain sequence together with its context. The CDR3 is 16 residues long. Germline values: CDR1 LNHDA, CDR2 SQIVND (reference sequence). V was pared by 7 bases and J by 1 base, with 17 bases between. The entry originates in a study of T cells in localized non-small cell lung cancer. Repertoires were generated with immunoSEQ multiplex PCR, while TCRdb's copy carries only in-frame clones and drops some. The table shows approximately 30,000 clones, with approximately 91% occurring only once. The sequence came from a woman aged 40 to 75 with stage III lung adenocarcinoma. The chain is built from TRBV19 and TRBJ1-3; D may be TRBD1 (5 bases). The material sequenced was peripheral blood mononuclear cells, taken before any cancer treatment. This CDR3 is CASKGTGEGSGNTIYF. The CDR3 region has the DNA TGTGCCAGTAAAGGGACTGGGGAAGGTTCTGGAAACACCATATATTTT.